Below, one T cell receptor beta chain is given with its context. These data originate in a study of cytomegalovirus exposure and HLA in healthy donors. Vbeta (60) and Jbeta (13) primers were used in the PCR. The method was immunoSEQ multiplex PCR; TCRdb's version includes in-frame clones alone and lacks a portion of them. The table lists 160,000 or so clones, 80% to 85% of them singletons. What was sequenced was PBMCs. The clonotype was recovered from a man aged 45-60 years in good health and CMV-seropositive.

In DNA, the CDR3 is TGTGCCAGCAGACTCCCTAACAGGGCCAGGAGTGAGCAGTACTTC. It codes for CASRLPNRARSEQYF. This chain uses TRBV28 with TRBJ2-7, with D perhaps TRBD1 (6 bases). The V end lost 6 bases, the J end lost 7 bases, and 22 bases lay between the germline ends. Looked up from germline, CDR1 is MDHEN and CDR2 is SYDVKM. The CDR3 has 15 residues.